Presented here are 25 T cell receptor beta chains from one specimen sequenced in a study of preoperative IRX-2 immunotherapy in early breast cancer. Using immunoSEQ multiplex PCR, the repertoire was profiled, and TCRdb retains in-frame clones only, with some absent. The repertoire holds approximately 34,000 clones, with 90% to 95% as singletons. Treatment denoted: preoperative locoregional IRX-2 cytokine immunotherapy. The biological material was taken from a patient treated with IRX-2 immunotherapy. The receptors come from a human donor with breast cancer.

The V gene is TRBV6-5, the J gene TRBJ2-7; D remains ambiguous. This CDR3 has 14 residues. The V and J ends lost 2 bases and 3 bases respectively, with 11 bases between them. Germline loops: CDR1 MNHEY, CDR2 SVGAGI. In DNA, the CDR3 is TGTGCCAGCAGTTACGACCCAATTCTCTACGAGCAGTACTTC. Translated: CASSYDPILYEQYF.

The chain uses TRBV15 and TRBJ1-4, with TRBD1 as a possible D gene (6 bases). Germline V CDR1 and CDR2: LNHNV, YYDKDF (reference sequence). This CDR3 has 17 amino acids. Trimming pared 0 bases from V and 5 bases from J, leaving 16 bases between. Here the CDR3 DNA reads TGTGCCACCAGCAGAGACCGTAACAGGGCCCTGAATGAAAAACTGTTTTTT. The encoded protein is CATSRDRNRALNEKLFF.

This chain joins TRBV4-2 and TRBJ1-3; D is unresolved. The CDR3 has 17 residues. Looked up from germline, CDR1 is LGHNA and CDR2 is YNFKEQ. Trimming stripped 2 bases from V and 0 bases from J, with 14 bases between. CDR3 nucleotide sequence: TGTGCCAGCAGCCAAAAAGGGCCCGCCAGCTCTGGAAACACCATATATTTT. Its protein is CASSQKGPASSGNTIYF.

This chain connects TRBV19 to TRBJ1-5, with D possibly matching TRBD1 (5 bases). V gave up 8 bases and J gave up 0 bases, with 8 bases separating them. CDR3 length: 13 amino acids. CDR1 is LNHDA, CDR2 SQIVND, per germline (reference sequence). Written as DNA, the CDR3 is TGTGCCAGTGCCGACAGTAGCAATCAGCCCCAGCATTTT. Its protein product is CASADSSNQPQHF.

The V gene is TRBV19, the J gene TRBJ2-2; D is ambiguous. Germline CDR1 reads LNHDA; CDR2 reads SQIVND (reference sequence). V was cut by 5 bases and J by 0 bases, with 7 bases left in between. There are 14 residues in the CDR3. CDR3 loop: CASSWSANTGELFF. The CDR3 coding sequence is TGTGCCAGTAGTTGGTCGGCGAACACCGGGGAGCTGTTTTTT.

The rearrangement uses TRBV6-4 and TRBJ2-3, with TRBD2 matching 7 bases. V gave up 8 bases and J gave up 4 bases; unmatched junction bases: 12. The CDR3 runs to 15 residues. Germline V gene data show CDR1 as MRHNA and CDR2 as SNTAGT. CDR3 protein: CASSPASGRADTQYF. CDR3 in DNA: TGTGCCAGCTCGCCGGCCTCGGGGAGGGCAGATACGCAGTATTTT.

This clone was seen a single time. Here the CDR3 DNA reads TGTGCCAGCAGCTTCCGTGCCCGATACGAGCAGTACTTC. It is translated as CASSFRARYEQYF. The chain is built from TRBV11-2 and TRBJ2-7; D unresolved. Trimming took 3 bases from V and 4 from J, leaving 10 bases between them. Per germline, CDR1 SGHAT and CDR2 FQNNGV. The CDR3 totals 13 residues.

The J gene is TRBJ2-1, the V gene TRBV6-1, with 10 bases that match TRBD2. CDR3 size: 14 residues. V lost 7 bases to trimming and J lost 6 bases; unmatched junction nucleotides: 6. Germline V gene sequence: CDR1 MNHNS, CDR2 SASEGT. CDR3 sequence: CASTGLAEINEQFF. DNA for the CDR3: TGTGCCAGCACCGGACTAGCGGAAATCAATGAGCAGTTCTTC.

The chain links TRBV7-9 to TRBJ2-2, with D perhaps TRBD1 (6 bases). V lost 7 bases to trimming and J lost 6 bases, with 15 bases between them. Per the germline V gene, CDR1 is SEHNR and CDR2 is FQNEAQ (reference sequence). CDR3 length equals 14 residues. The CDR3 sequence is CASTFRQGSGELFF. The CDR3 DNA follows: TGTGCCAGCACCTTTAGGCAGGGGTCCGGGGAGCTGTTTTTT.

V is TRBV9 and J is TRBJ1-5, with D unresolved. CDR1 is SGDLS, CDR2 YYNGEE, per germline. V was trimmed by 6 bases and J by 7 bases, leaving 17 bases between them. There are 14 residues in the CDR3. Written as DNA, the CDR3 is TGTGCCAGCAACCAAGGGAGGGTCGGACAGCCCCAGCATTTT. It yields the protein CASNQGRVGQPQHF. Drawing the rest from reference TRBV9 and TRBJ1-5, the complete variable domain is DSGVTQTPKHLITATGQRVTLRCSPRSGDLSVYWYQQSLDQGLQFLIQYYNGEERAKGNILERFSAQQFPDLHSELNLSSLELGDSALYFCASNQGRVGQPQHFGDGTRLSIL.

As to this clone: The junction shows a germline mismatch at one end, possibly a read error. V is TRBV27 and J is TRBJ2-5, with D tentatively TRBD1 (6 bases). CDR1 is MNHEY and CDR2 is SMNVEV in the germline V gene (reference sequence). The CDR3 length is 19 residues. The CDR3 DNA reads as TGTGCCACCAAACCACCGGGACACCTCCCTTCCCCTGAGCAAGGGACCCAGTACTTC. Translation gives CATKPPGHLPSPEQGTQYF.

V usage is TRBV5-1 and J usage is TRBJ2-3, with 8 bases lining up with TRBD2. The germline V gene encodes CDR1 SGHRS and CDR2 YFSETQ. Trimming cost V 5 bases and J 0 bases; bases outside gene matches: 5. This CDR3 has 15 amino acids. DNA of the CDR3: TGCGCCAGCAGTCCAGCTAGCGGGAGCACAGATACGCAGTATTTT. Its protein product is CASSPASGSTDTQYF.

This chain joins TRBV21-1 and TRBJ1-2; TRBD1, the D gene given by the table, was not confirmed from the DNA. TRBV21-1 is a recognized pseudogene. The CDR3 totals 17 residues. CDR3 bases: TGTGCCAGCAGCAAAGGTATTCTTTTGGCAGGGTTCTATGGCTACACCTTC. Encoded protein: CASSKGILLAGFYGYTF.

J is TRBJ1-1 and V is TRBV11-2; a weak D match, TRBD1 (5 bases). V lost 0 bases and J lost 8, with 13 bases in between. Germline assignment: CDR1 SGHAT and CDR2 FQNNGV. The CDR3 spans 14 residues. CDR3 loop: CASSLDRRGWEAFF. The CDR3 bases are TGTGCCAGCAGCTTAGATAGGAGGGGCTGGGAAGCTTTCTTT.

The chain recombines TRBV30 with TRBJ1-2; 7 nucleotides line up with TRBD1. Germline V gene lookup returns CDR1 GTSNPN and CDR2 SVGIG (reference sequence). V shed 5 bases, J shed 2 bases, and the junction held 11 bases outside the gene matches. The CDR3 runs 15 residues. The CDR3 sequence: CAWETIQGRNYGYTF. The CDR3 region has the DNA TGTGCCTGGGAGACCATACAGGGGAGGAACTATGGCTACACCTTC.

This clone was found once. A junction boundary mismatches the germline segment, possibly from a read error. V usage is TRBV7-7 and J usage is TRBJ2-5, with 9 bases that match TRBD2. CDR1 SSHAT and CDR2 FNYEAQ come from the germline V gene (reference sequence). The CDR3 covers 17 residues. The CDR3 DNA follows: TGTGCTAGCAGCTTAGGGGCGGGGGGGCGGATCGGAGAGACCCAGTACTTC. As protein: CASSLGAGGRIGETQYF.

The V gene is TRBV19, the J gene TRBJ2-7; unclear D gene. V gave up 7 bases and J gave up 0 bases, with 7 bases separating them. The CDR3 is made up of 12 amino acids. CDR1 is LNHDA and CDR2 is SQIVND in the germline V gene (reference sequence). The CDR3 spells CASIGSSYEQYF. The CDR3 DNA reads as TGTGCCAGTATTGGTAGCTCCTACGAGCAGTACTTC. Filled out from reference TRBV19 and TRBJ2-7, the complete variable domain reads DGGITQSPKYLFRKEGQNVTLSCEQNLNHDAMYWYRQDPGQGLRLIYYSQIVNDFQKGDIAEGYSVSREKKESFPLTVTSAQKNPTAFYLCASIGSSYEQYFGPGTRLTVT.

The chain employs TRBV18 and TRBJ1-2, with D hard to call. This CDR3 spans 14 amino acids. With 6 bases removed from V and 3 bases from J, the gap between germline ends came to 14 bases. In germline, CDR1 is KGHSH, CDR2 LQKENI. DNA for the CDR3: TGTGCCAGCTCTCTTGACCGGACCCACTATGGCTACACCTTC. Residues: CASSLDRTHYGYTF.

The rearrangement uses TRBV18 and TRBJ2-5, with TRBD1 matching 10 bases. The ends lost 3 bases at V and 2 bases at J; junction bases unmatched: 3. Per the germline V gene, CDR1 is KGHSH and CDR2 is LQKENI. The CDR3 loop spans 15 amino acids. The CDR3 sequence is CASSPGTGVQETQYF. CDR3 nucleotide sequence: TGTGCCAGCTCACCCGGGACAGGGGTTCAAGAGACCCAGTACTTC. Full variable domain (missing parts from reference TRBV18 and TRBJ2-5): NAGVMQNPRHLVRRRGQEARLRCSPMKGHSHVYWYRQLPEEGLKFMVYLQKENIIDESGMPKERFSAEFPKEGPSILRIQQVVRGDSAAYFCASSPGTGVQETQYFGPGTRLLVL.

The chain couples TRBV5-5 to TRBJ2-1, with a tentative D call TRBD1 (5 bases). Per germline, CDR1 SGHKS and CDR2 YYEKEE (reference sequence). The CDR3 totals 14 residues. V dropped 6 bases and J dropped 0 bases, with 10 bases sitting between them. The CDR3 region has the DNA TGTGCCAGCAACAGGATGAGCTCCTACAATGAGCAGTTCTTC. Its translation: CASNRMSSYNEQFF. Full variable domain (missing parts from reference TRBV5-5 and TRBJ2-1): DAGVTQSPTHLIKTRGQQVTLRCSPISGHKSVSWYQQVLGQGPQFIFQYYEKEERGRGNFPDRFSARQFPNYSSELNVNALLLGDSALYLCASNRMSSYNEQFFGPGTRLTVL.

Remarks on this clone: Other DNA sequences in this specimen translate into the identical CDR3. The J gene is TRBJ2-7, the V gene TRBV7-8; D gene unclear. The CDR3 spans 12 residues. Trimming stripped 1 base from V and 3 bases from J, with 4 bases between. Germline V gene sequence: CDR1 SGHVS, CDR2 FQNEAQ. The CDR3 loop reads CASSLGRYEQYF. The CDR3 bases are TGTGCCAGCAGCTTAGGACGCTACGAGCAGTACTTC.

This chain links TRBV7-2 with TRBJ2-1; D might be TRBD2 (6 bases). The CDR3 runs 14 residues. With 3 bases removed from V and 3 bases from J, the gap between germline ends came to 9 bases. Germline CDR1 SGHTA, CDR2 FQGNSA. CDR3 amino acids: CASSFSGLYNEQFF. CDR3 coding DNA: TGTGCCAGCAGCTTTAGCGGACTCTACAATGAGCAGTTCTTC.

V and J are TRBV7-2 and TRBJ2-6; 12 nucleotides line up with TRBD1. This CDR3 region has 16 residues. The germline gives CDR1 SGHTA, CDR2 FQGNSA. V trimming: 7 bases; J trimming: 4 bases; junction bases outside the gene matches: 5. The CDR3 region is CASTGQGARGANVLTF. In DNA, the CDR3 is TGTGCCAGCACGGGACAGGGGGCGCGAGGGGCCAACGTCCTGACTTTC. The full variable domain, completed using reference TRBV7-2 and TRBJ2-6, is GAGVSQSPSNKVTEKGKDVELRCDPISGHTALYWYRQSLGQGLEFLIYFQGNSAPDKSGLPSDRFSAERTGGSVSTLTIQRTQQEDSAVYLCASTGQGARGANVLTFGAGSRLTVL.

The chain employs TRBV11-2 and TRBJ2-3; D may correspond to TRBD1 or TRBD2 (5 bases each). Per germline, CDR1 SGHAT and CDR2 FQNNGV. The germline V and J ends were trimmed by 5 bases and 1 base, with 25 bases remaining between them. This CDR3 region has 19 residues. The DNA of the CDR3 is TGTGCCAGCAGCCCCCTGGGTCTCGGCTGGGGGTTGGGCACAGATACGCAGTATTTT. Amino acid sequence: CASSPLGLGWGLGTDTQYF.

The chain combines TRBV7-8 with TRBJ2-7, with 10 bases that match TRBD2. J gave up 1 base and V 5 bases, and 5 bases lay outside the gene matches. Germline lookup yields CDR1 SGHVS and CDR2 FQNEAQ. The CDR3 runs to 15 residues. The CDR3 loop reads CASSQGLADSYEQYF. Written as DNA, the CDR3 is TGTGCCAGCAGCCAAGGACTAGCGGATTCCTACGAGCAGTACTTC.